This T cell receptor (beta chain) was captured in a study of OX40 agonist ivuxolimab in advanced cancers. Notes on this clone: The junction and the germline gene differ at one end; a read error may be behind it.

Drawing of blood for sampling happened at baseline, at cycle 4 day 1, and at cycle 7 day 1. The method was immunoSEQ multiplex PCR; TCRdb's version includes in-frame clones alone and lacks a portion of them. This table has about 62,000 clones, about 92% appearing once. The sequence was collected from an adult with an advanced solid tumor such as melanoma, head and neck, liver or kidney cancer. The sample in question was CD4+ or CD8+ T cells sorted from blood, obtained in a trial of the OX40 agonist ivuxolimab.

The CDR3 DNA is TGTGCCAGTAGTATACGCCAGGGTGGAGACACCATATATTTT. This codes for CASSIRQGGDTIYF. The chain joins TRBV19 to TRBJ1-3; D perhaps matches TRBD1 (5 bases). The germline gives CDR1 LNHDA, CDR2 SQIVND (reference sequence). The CDR3 sequence is 14 residues long.